Listed below are T cell receptor beta chains from one sample, sequenced in a study of blood T cell repertoires in COVID-19. Assay used: immunoSEQ multiplex PCR; TCRdb lists only in-frame clones, some missing. The sample holds under 200,000 clones, 87% seen once. Sequencing used peripheral blood. These receptor sequences come from a man aged 35 to 55 with active or convalescent COVID-19. Both conserved end residues are part of each CDR3. The order of the fields is D gene, V gene, J gene, clone size, CDR3 protein, CDR3 DNA. The D gene is left open where the match is weak. The size of a clone is reported for some rows only, either as once, few or many, or as a class for expanded clones.

TRBD1	TRBV19	TRBJ2-5	NA	CASSPQGTSETQYF	TGTGCCAGTAGTCCACAGGGGACGTCTGAGACCCAGTACTTC
TRBD2	TRBV7-6	TRBJ2-1	NA	CASSLGPGTRSEQFF	TGTGCCAGCAGCTTAGGCCCTGGGACTAGAAGTGAGCAGTTCTTC
NA	TRBV28	TRBJ2-7	NA	CASSSTPSQSYEQYF	TGTGCCAGCAGTTCGACACCTTCCCAATCCTACGAGCAGTACTTC
NA	TRBV11-2	TRBJ1-6	NA	CASSAEGGVNSPLHF	TGTGCCAGCAGCGCCGAGGGGGGGGTCAATTCACCCCTCCACTTT
TRBD1	TRBV19	TRBJ1-2	NA	CASSIAGGLANYGYTF	TGTGCCAGTAGTATTGCAGGGGGCCTTGCTAACTATGGCTACACCTTC
TRBD1	TRBV5-1	TRBJ2-3	NA	CASSHRTGAVDTQYF	TGCGCCAGCAGCCATCGGACAGGGGCGGTAGATACGCAGTATTTT
NA	TRBV10-3	TRBJ1-1	NA	CAISDFSSGNTEAFF	TGTGCCATCAGTGACTTCTCGTCGGGGAACACTGAAGCTTTCTTT
NA	TRBV6-5	TRBJ1-1	NA	CASWDLNTEAFF	TGTGCCAGCTGGGACTTGAACACTGAAGCTTTCTTT
NA	TRBV18	TRBJ1-3	NA	CASSPQQETLGNTIYF	TGTGCCAGCTCACCTCAGCAGGAAACTCTCGGAAACACCATATATTTT
TRBD1	TRBV5-1	TRBJ1-2	NA	CASSLGLVKTGGFYGYTF	TGCGCCAGCAGCTTGGGACTAGTTAAGACAGGGGGCTTCTATGGCTACACCTTC
NA	TRBV2	TRBJ1-1	NA	CASRPGRTEAFF	TGTGCCAGCCGCCCAGGGAGGACTGAAGCTTTCTTT
TRBD1	TRBV6-5	TRBJ1-1	NA	CASSYYRGSNTEAFF	TGTGCCAGCAGTTACTACAGGGGGTCGAACACTGAAGCTTTCTTT
NA	TRBV7-2	TRBJ1-2	NA	CASSPVGPGDYGYTF	TGTGCCAGCAGCCCCGTAGGACCGGGGGACTATGGCTACACCTTC
NA	TRBV6-5	TRBJ1-3	NA	CASSYGGGRGDTIYF	TGTGCCAGCAGTTACGGGGGGGGTCGTGGGGACACCATATATTTT
TRBD2	TRBV18	TRBJ2-3	once	CASSPPSGGSNTQYF	TGTGCCAGCTCACCGCCTAGCGGGGGCAGCAATACGCAGTATTTT
TRBD1	TRBV10-3	TRBJ1-5	NA	CAIRNGQGSDQPQHF	TGTGCCATCAGGAACGGACAGGGCAGCGATCAGCCCCAGCATTTT
NA	TRBV19	TRBJ1-1	NA	CASMASLAPGGTEAFF	TGTGCCAGTATGGCTTCGCTCGCCCCGGGGGGCACTGAAGCTTTCTTT
TRBD1	TRBV19	TRBJ1-1	NA	CASTPRTGGFTEAFF	TGTGCCAGTACTCCGAGAACAGGGGGCTTCACTGAAGCTTTCTTT
TRBD1	TRBV7-2	TRBJ2-3	NA	CASSVWQGAYTDTQYF	TGTGCCAGCAGCGTATGGCAGGGGGCTTACACAGATACGCAGTATTTT
NA	TRBV10-1	TRBJ1-2	NA	CASSETTGYGYTF	TGCGCCAGCAGTGAGACGACGGGGTATGGCTACACCTTC
NA	TRBV11-3	TRBJ1-1	NA	CASSRRRDTEAFF	TGTGCCAGCAGCCGTCGACGGGACACTGAAGCTTTCTTT
NA	TRBV12-3/TRBV12-4	TRBJ2-7	NA	CASGTRSTQQYF	TGTGCCAGCGGGACTCGATCTACGCAGCAGTACTTC
NA	TRBV20-1	TRBJ1-4	NA	CSASDRNNEKLFF	TGCAGTGCTAGTGACAGGAATAATGAAAAACTGTTTTTT
NA	TRBV7-3	TRBJ1-1	once	CASSLGRKNTEAFF	TGTGCCAGCAGCTTAGGCAGAAAGAACACTGAAGCTTTCTTT
TRBD2	TRBV6-6	TRBJ2-1	NA	CASSLTGLARAVEQFF	TGTGCCAGCAGCCTGACAGGACTAGCGAGGGCCGTAGAGCAGTTCTTC
NA	TRBV5-1	TRBJ1-2	NA	CASSLAQIDGYTF	TGCGCCAGCAGCTTGGCCCAGATCGATGGCTACACCTTC
NA	TRBV18	TRBJ2-5	once	CASSPPGLPRSQTQYF	TGTGCCAGCTCACCACCGGGTCTCCCGCGGTCCCAGACCCAGTACTTC
NA	TRBV11-2	TRBJ1-6	few	CASSVGSRDSPLHF	TGTGCCAGCAGCGTCGGGTCCCGGGATTCACCCCTCCACTTT
NA	TRBV28	TRBJ1-1	NA	CASRLELRGNTEAFF	TGTGCCAGCAGACTCGAGCTTAGGGGGAACACTGAAGCTTTCTTT
NA	TRBV28	TRBJ2-3	NA	CASSSNTQYF	TGTGCCAGCAGTTCTAATACGCAGTATTTT
TRBD2	TRBV5-6	TRBJ2-7	NA	CASSLLAGEQYF	TGTGCCAGCAGCTTGCTAGCGGGCGAGCAGTACTTC
NA	TRBV19	TRBJ1-5	NA	CASSMGLRVRNQPQHF	TGTGCCAGTAGTATGGGTCTCAGGGTGCGCAATCAGCCCCAGCATTTT
NA	TRBV19	TRBJ1-5	NA	CASSIERGSQHF	TGTGCCAGTAGTATAGAAAGAGGGTCCCAGCATTTT
NA	TRBV14	TRBJ2-7	NA	CASSLEDSLSYEQYF	TGTGCCAGCAGCCTGGAAGACTCCCTCTCCTACGAGCAGTACTTC
TRBD1	TRBV6-7	TRBJ1-3	NA	CAGKRTGGNTIYF	TGTGCCGGCAAAAGGACAGGGGGAAACACCATATATTTT